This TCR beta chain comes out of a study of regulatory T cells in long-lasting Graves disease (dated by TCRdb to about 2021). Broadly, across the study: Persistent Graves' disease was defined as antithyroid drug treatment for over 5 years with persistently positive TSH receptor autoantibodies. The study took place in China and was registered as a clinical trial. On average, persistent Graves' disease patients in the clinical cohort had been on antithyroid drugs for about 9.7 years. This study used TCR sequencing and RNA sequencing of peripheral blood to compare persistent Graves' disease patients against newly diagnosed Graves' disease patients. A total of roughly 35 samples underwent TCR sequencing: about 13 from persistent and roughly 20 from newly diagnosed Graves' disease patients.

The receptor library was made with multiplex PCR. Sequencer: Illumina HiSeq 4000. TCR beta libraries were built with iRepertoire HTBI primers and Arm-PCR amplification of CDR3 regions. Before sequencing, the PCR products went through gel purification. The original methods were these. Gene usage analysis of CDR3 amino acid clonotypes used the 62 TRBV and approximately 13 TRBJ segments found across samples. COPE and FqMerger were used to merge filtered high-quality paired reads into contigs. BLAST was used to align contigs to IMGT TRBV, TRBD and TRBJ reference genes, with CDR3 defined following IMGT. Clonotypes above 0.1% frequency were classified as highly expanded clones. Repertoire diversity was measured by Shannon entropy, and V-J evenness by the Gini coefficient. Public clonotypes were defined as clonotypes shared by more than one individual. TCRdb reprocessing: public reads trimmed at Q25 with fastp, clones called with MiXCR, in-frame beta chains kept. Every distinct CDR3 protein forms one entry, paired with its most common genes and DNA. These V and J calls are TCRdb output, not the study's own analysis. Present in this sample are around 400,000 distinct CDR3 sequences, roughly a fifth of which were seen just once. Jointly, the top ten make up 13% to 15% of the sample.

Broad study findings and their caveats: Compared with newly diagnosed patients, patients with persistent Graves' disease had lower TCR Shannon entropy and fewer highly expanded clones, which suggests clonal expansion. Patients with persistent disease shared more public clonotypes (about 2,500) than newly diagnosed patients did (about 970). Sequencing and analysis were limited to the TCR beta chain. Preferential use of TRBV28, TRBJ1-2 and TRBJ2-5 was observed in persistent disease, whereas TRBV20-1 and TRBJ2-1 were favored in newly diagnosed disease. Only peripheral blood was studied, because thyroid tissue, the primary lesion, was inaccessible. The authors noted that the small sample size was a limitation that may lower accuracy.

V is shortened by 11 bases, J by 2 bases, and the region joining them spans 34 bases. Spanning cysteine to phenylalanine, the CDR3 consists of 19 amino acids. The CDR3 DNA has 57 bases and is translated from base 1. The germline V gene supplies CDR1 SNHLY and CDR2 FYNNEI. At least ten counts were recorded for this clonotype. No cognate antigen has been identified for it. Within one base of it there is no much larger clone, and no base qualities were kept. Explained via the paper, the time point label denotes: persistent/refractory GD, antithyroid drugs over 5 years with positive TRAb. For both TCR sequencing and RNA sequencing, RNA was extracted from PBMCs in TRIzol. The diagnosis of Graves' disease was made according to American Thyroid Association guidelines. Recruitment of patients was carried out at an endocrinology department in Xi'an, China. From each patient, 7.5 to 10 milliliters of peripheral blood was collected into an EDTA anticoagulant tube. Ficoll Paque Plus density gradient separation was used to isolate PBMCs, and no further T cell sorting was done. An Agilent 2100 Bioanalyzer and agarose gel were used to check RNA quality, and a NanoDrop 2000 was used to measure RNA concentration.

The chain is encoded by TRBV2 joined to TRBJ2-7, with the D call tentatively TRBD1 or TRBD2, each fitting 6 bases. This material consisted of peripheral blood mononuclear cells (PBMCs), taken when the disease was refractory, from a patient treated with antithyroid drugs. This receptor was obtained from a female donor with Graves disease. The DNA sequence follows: TGTGCCTTCCCGGCCAGGGGAGGTTCACGGCGCGAGGGTCCCTACGAGCAGTACTTC. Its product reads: CAFPARGGSRREGPYEQYF.